A selection of T cell receptor beta chains follows, all from one sample in a study of T-cell reconstitution after alpha-beta-depleted transplantation in children. MiXCR, run by TCRdb on the PCR reads, gives a single entry per CDR3 protein. The table includes a few hundred thousand distinct CDR3 sequences, about a tenth detected once. The material was PBMCs from the stem cell graft donor, obtained from the stem cell graft. The origin of the receptors is a human donor who donated a stem cell graft to a child with acute lymphoblastic leukemia. The CDR3 runs from the conserved cysteine through the conserved F or W. Each record gives: V gene, clone size, D gene, J gene, CDR3 protein, CDR3 DNA. D genes are given only for firm matches. Clone size is not always given. Where it is, it says once, few, many or a class for expanded clones.

TRBV5-1	many	-	TRBJ2-5	CASSLVGVKETQYF	TGCGCCAGCAGCTTGGTTGGGGTTAAAGAGACCCAGTACTTC
TRBV2	few	TRBD2	TRBJ2-7	CASSGWNSGQPGLGTYEQYF	TGTGCCAGCAGTGGATGGAATTCCGGACAACCGGGACTAGGCACCTACGAGCAGTACTTC
TRBV6-5	few	-	TRBJ2-1	CASSYLRSSYNEQFF	TGTGCCAGCAGTTACTTGCGGAGCTCCTACAATGAGCAGTTCTTC
TRBV5-6	few	TRBD1	TRBJ1-1	CASSFSAQGWAEAFF	TGTGCCAGCAGCTTTTCCGCACAGGGGTGGGCTGAAGCTTTCTTT
TRBV9	many	TRBD2	TRBJ2-3	CASSIRGDQGTDTQYF	TGTGCCAGCAGCATCCGGGGGGACCAAGGGACAGATACGCAGTATTTT
TRBV7-2	-	-	TRBJ1-5	CASSYGPASNQPQHF	TGTGCCAGCAGCTACGGGCCGGCGAGCAATCAGCCCCAGCATTTT
TRBV10-3	-	-	TRBJ2-1	CAISESAFRDNEQFF	TGTGCCATCAGTGAGTCGGCCTTTCGCGACAATGAGCAGTTCTTC
TRBV20-1	few	-	TRBJ1-1	CSARGSGAGTEAFF	TGCAGTGCTAGAGGATCGGGGGCCGGGACTGAAGCTTTCTTT
TRBV7-8	many	-	TRBJ2-2	CASSTLSGELFF	TGTGCCAGCAGTACCCTCAGCGGGGAGCTGTTTTTT
TRBV20-1	-	TRBD2	TRBJ2-3	CSARAGGNTDTQYF	TGCAGTGCTAGAGCGGGAGGCAACACAGATACGCAGTATTTT
TRBV4-1	few	-	TRBJ2-5	CASSQGQLETQYF	TGCGCCAGCAGCCAAGGACAGCTAGAGACCCAGTACTTC
TRBV5-1	-	-	TRBJ1-3	CASNKGGNSGNTIYF	TGCGCCAGCAATAAAGGGGGAAACTCTGGAAACACCATATATTTT
TRBV27	few	-	TRBJ2-7	CASSPALGDLTYEQYF	TGTGCCAGCAGTCCCGCCCTGGGCGATCTTACTTACGAGCAGTACTTC
TRBV20-1	few	TRBD2	TRBJ2-1	CSATGFAGAYNEQFF	TGCAGTGCTACAGGGTTCGCGGGGGCCTACAATGAGCAGTTCTTC
TRBV7-2	-	TRBD1	TRBJ2-7	CASSSPIGDRGRYEQYF	TGTGCCAGCAGCTCCCCGATCGGGGACAGGGGACGATACGAGCAGTACTTC
TRBV6-2/TRBV6-3	-	-	TRBJ1-2	CASSYFLSDSRYYGYTF	TGTGCCAGCAGTTACTTTCTTTCGGACTCCCGCTACTATGGCTACACCTTC
TRBV2	-	-	TRBJ2-7	CASSRRQVHEQYF	TGTGCCAGCAGCCGCCGACAGGTCCACGAGCAGTACTTC
TRBV4-1	-	TRBD2	TRBJ2-1	CASSTVAGDNEQFF	TGCGCCAGCAGCACGGTAGCGGGAGATAATGAGCAGTTCTTC
TRBV20-1	-	TRBD2	TRBJ2-7	CSATSGPSYEQYF	TGCAGTGCTACTAGCGGTCCTTCCTACGAGCAGTACTTC
TRBV30	few	-	TRBJ1-1	CAWSVVRGLNTEAFF	TGTGCCTGGAGTGTGGTTCGGGGCTTGAACACTGAAGCTTTCTTT
TRBV12-3/TRBV12-4	-	-	TRBJ1-2	CASNQPGGSGYTF	TGTGCCAGCAACCAGCCGGGGGGATCGGGCTACACCTTC
TRBV12-2	-	-	TRBJ2-1	CASRLATEGQGFDEQFF	TGTGCAAGTCGCTTAGCCACCGAAGGACAGGGGTTCGATGAGCAGTTCTTC
TRBV5-4	-	-	TRBJ1-2	CASSPSGTEGYTF	TGTGCCAGCAGCCCCTCCGGGACGGAGGGCTACACCTTC
TRBV20-1	-	-	TRBJ2-3	CSADPAGYTDTQYF	TGCAGTGCTGACCCAGCGGGCTACACAGATACGCAGTATTTT
TRBV2	few	-	TRBJ2-7	CASIYGTPNSYEQYF	TGTGCCAGCATCTACGGGACTCCCAACTCCTACGAGCAGTACTTC
TRBV20-1	-	TRBD2	TRBJ2-1	CSARVPAGGTYNEQFF	TGCAGTGCTAGAGTTCCAGCGGGAGGGACTTACAATGAGCAGTTCTTC
TRBV18	few	-	TRBJ1-6	CASSPEMGAGNSPLHF	TGTGCCAGCTCACCAGAGATGGGGGCTGGTAATTCACCCCTCCACTTT
TRBV10-2	many	-	TRBJ2-1	CASKIVTEQFF	TGCGCCAGCAAAATCGTCACTGAGCAGTTCTTC
TRBV5-1	few	TRBD2	TRBJ2-2	CASSSEGSGIPAGELFF	TGCGCCAGCAGCTCGGAAGGTAGCGGGATCCCAGCCGGGGAGCTGTTTTTT
TRBV7-9	-	TRBD2	TRBJ2-3	CASSRTSVADTQYF	TGTGCCAGCAGCAGGACTAGCGTGGCAGATACGCAGTATTTT
TRBV13	many	-	TRBJ2-1	CASSLDVGRTYNEQFF	TGTGCCAGCAGCTTAGATGTTGGGAGAACTTACAATGAGCAGTTCTTC
TRBV7-9	few	-	TRBJ2-1	CASAESGSSYNEQFF	TGTGCCAGCGCAGAAAGCGGTAGCTCCTACAATGAGCAGTTCTTC
TRBV9	few	-	TRBJ1-2	CASSVTGVKSYGYTF	TGTGCCAGCAGCGTAACAGGAGTCAAAAGCTATGGCTACACCTTC
TRBV21-1	few	-	TRBJ1-6	CASSADMPGVGENSPLHF	TGTGCCAGCAGCGCCGATATGCCTGGGGTAGGAGAAAATTCACCCCTCCACTTT
TRBV29-1	few	-	TRBJ1-2	CSYAYGYTF	TGCAGCTACGCCTATGGCTACACCTTC
TRBV29-1	-	-	TRBJ2-1	CSVVGRTYNEQFF	TGCAGCGTTGTGGGGAGGACCTACAATGAGCAGTTCTTC
TRBV7-4	-	TRBD2	TRBJ2-1	CASSWGLAGGFGNEQFF	TGTGCCAGCAGCTGGGGACTAGCGGGAGGGTTTGGGAATGAGCAGTTCTTC
TRBV5-1	-	-	TRBJ1-3	CASSLGQEGNTIYF	TGCGCCAGCAGCTTGGGGCAGGAAGGAAACACCATATATTTT
TRBV28	-	TRBD2	TRBJ2-3	CASRSSGREADTQYF	TGTGCCAGCAGATCTAGCGGGAGGGAGGCAGATACGCAGTATTTT
TRBV7-9	-	-	TRBJ2-1	CASSPGGPHNEHFF	TGTGCCAGCAGCCCGGGTGGGCCCCACAATGAGCATTTCTTC
TRBV5-1	many	-	TRBJ2-7	CASSPFDRGYEQYF	TGCGCCAGCAGCCCTTTCGACAGAGGATACGAGCAGTACTTC
TRBV9	-	TRBD1	TRBJ2-7	CASSVGTAYEQYF	TGTGCCAGCAGCGTTGGGACAGCCTACGAGCAGTACTTC
TRBV4-3	few	-	TRBJ2-2	CASSQGGARAGELFF	TGCGCCAGCAGCCAAGGCGGGGCCAGGGCCGGGGAGCTGTTTTTT
TRBV28	many	-	TRBJ1-1	CASSEGGTEAFF	TGTGCCAGCAGTGAAGGCGGCACTGAAGCTTTCTTT
TRBV3-1	-	TRBD2	TRBJ2-6	CASSQAGTRRSGANVLTF	TGTGCCAGCAGCCAAGCCGGGACTAGACGCTCTGGGGCCAACGTCCTGACTTTC
TRBV14	-	-	TRBJ1-2	CASSQLDSRYGYTF	TGTGCCAGCAGCCAACTGGACAGTCGCTATGGCTACACCTTC
TRBV5-1	many	-	TRBJ2-3	CASSLEDYTDTQYF	TGCGCCAGCAGCTTGGAGGACTACACAGATACGCAGTATTTT
TRBV27	many	-	TRBJ2-5	CASIGKTQYF	TGTGCCAGCATAGGGAAGACCCAGTACTTC
TRBV7-6	few	-	TRBJ1-1	CASSITDAGTEAFF	TGTGCCAGCAGCATCACTGACGCGGGGACTGAAGCTTTCTTT
TRBV7-9	-	TRBD1	TRBJ2-7	CASSPYGTDFSYEQYF	TGTGCCAGCAGCCCCTACGGGACAGATTTTTCCTACGAGCAGTACTTC
TRBV7-9	-	TRBD2	TRBJ2-5	CASSPGLAGVEETQYF	TGTGCCAGCAGCCCGGGACTAGCGGGAGTAGAGGAGACCCAGTACTTC
TRBV5-1	many	-	TRBJ2-3	CASSLERFGGGQYF	TGCGCCAGCAGCTTGGAAAGATTTGGGGGTGGGCAGTATTTT
TRBV9	few	-	TRBJ2-7	CASSVSGSIYEQYF	TGTGCCAGCAGCGTATCCGGGAGTATATACGAGCAGTACTTC